Sequencing of this T cell receptor (beta chain) was carried out in a study of T cells expressing NK-cell markers. In the study overall: Eight donors were sequenced, seven testing HCMV-seropositive and one testing seronegative. Study outcomes and limitations: Dominant NKG2C+ clonotypes in 5 or 6 donors made up roughly 1.0-7.0% of CD8+ T cells. Once again these clonotypes came out on top in the CD3+CD56-NKG2C+ fraction of a few donors.

TCR beta libraries carry UMIs added by 5'RACE template switching. Reprocessing the 5' RACE reads, TCRdb reports a single entry for every CDR3 protein and omits DNA. The sample table sets out under 600,000 distinct CDR3 sequences. The CDR3 covers 14 residues. Germline V lookup: CDR1 SGHDT, CDR2 YYEEEE. A remark on this clonotype: The antigen is not known.

This chain links TRBV5-6 with TRBJ2-3. The specimen sequenced was blood T cells: a sorted CD56 or NKG2C T cell subset, CD4+ or CD8+ T cells, or bulk PBMC T cells (not recorded which). The clonotype originates from a woman aged 45-59 years in good health. The CDR3 is CASSLGRVTDTQYF. Based on the CDR3 plus reference TRBV5-6 and TRBJ2-3, the full variable domain is DAGVTQSPTHLIKTRGQQVTLRCSPKSGHDTVSWYQQALGQGPQFIFQYYEEEERQRGNFPDRFSGHQFPNYSSELNVNALLLGDSALYLCASSLGRVTDTQYFGPGTRLTVL.